Here is one T cell receptor beta chain with its context. The entry originates in a study of T cells expressing NK-cell markers. The wider study: The sequencing cohort of eight donors included seven HCMV-seropositive individuals and one seronegative individual.

In generating TCR beta cDNA, 5'RACE template switching with UMIs was used. TCRdb reprocessed the 5' RACE reads; each CDR3 protein has one entry and no DNA is given. Its clone listing holds about 460,000 distinct CDR3 sequences. The germline CDR1 and CDR2 sequences are ENHRY and SYGVKD. This CDR3 is 16 amino acids long. Material for sequencing was blood T cells: a sorted CD56 or NKG2C T cell subset, CD4+ or CD8+ T cells, or bulk PBMC T cells (not recorded which). The chain employs TRBV10-3 and TRBJ2-3; TCRdb's D call of TRBD1 is untestable without DNA. The TCR originated in a woman aged 45 to 65 in good health. CDR3 protein: CAISGHTGYGTDTQYF.